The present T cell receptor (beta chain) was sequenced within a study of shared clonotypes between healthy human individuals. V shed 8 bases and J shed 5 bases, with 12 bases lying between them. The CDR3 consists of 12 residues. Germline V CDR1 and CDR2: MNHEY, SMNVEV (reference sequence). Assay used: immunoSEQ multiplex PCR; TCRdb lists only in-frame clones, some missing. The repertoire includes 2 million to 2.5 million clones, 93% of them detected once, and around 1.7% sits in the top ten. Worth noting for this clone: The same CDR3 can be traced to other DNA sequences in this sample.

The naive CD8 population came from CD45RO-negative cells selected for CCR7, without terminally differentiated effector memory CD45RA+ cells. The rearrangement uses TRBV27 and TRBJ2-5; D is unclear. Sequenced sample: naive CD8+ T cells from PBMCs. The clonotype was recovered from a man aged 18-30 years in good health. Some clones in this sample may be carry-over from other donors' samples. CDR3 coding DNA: TGTGCCAGCTCGTTTAGAGGCGAGACCCAGTACTTC. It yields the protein CASSFRGETQYF.